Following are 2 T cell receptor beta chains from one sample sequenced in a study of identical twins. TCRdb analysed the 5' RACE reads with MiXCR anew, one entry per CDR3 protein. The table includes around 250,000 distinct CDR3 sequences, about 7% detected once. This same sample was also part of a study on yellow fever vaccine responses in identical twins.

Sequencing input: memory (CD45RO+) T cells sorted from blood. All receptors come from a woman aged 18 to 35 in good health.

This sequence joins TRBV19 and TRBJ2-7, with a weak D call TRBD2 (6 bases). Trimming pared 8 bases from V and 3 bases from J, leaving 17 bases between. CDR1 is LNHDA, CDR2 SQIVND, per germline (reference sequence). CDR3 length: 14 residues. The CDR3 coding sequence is TGTGCCAGTGCCGACAGTCGAGCGGGCTACGAGCAGTACTTC. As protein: CASADSRAGYEQYF.

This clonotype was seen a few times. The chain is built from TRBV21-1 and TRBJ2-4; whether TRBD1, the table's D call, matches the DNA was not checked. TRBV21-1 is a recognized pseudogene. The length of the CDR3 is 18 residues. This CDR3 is CASSKGEGASSVKNIQYF. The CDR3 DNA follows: TGTGCCAGCAGCAAAGGGGAGGGGGCTAGTTCAGTCAAAAACATTCAGTACTTC.